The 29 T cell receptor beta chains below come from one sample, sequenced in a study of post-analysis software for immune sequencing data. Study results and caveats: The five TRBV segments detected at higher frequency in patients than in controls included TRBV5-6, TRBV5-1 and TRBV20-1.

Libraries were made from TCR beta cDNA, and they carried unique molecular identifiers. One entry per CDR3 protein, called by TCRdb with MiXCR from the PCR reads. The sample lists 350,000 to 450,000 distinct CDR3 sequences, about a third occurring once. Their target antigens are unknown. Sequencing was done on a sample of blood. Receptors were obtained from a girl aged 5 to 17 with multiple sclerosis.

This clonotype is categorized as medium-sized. CDR3 coding DNA: TGTGCCAGCAGCCCACCGGAGGGGGAGGTACTCCATACGCAGTATTTT. As protein: CASSPPEGEVLHTQYF. This chain joins TRBV9 and TRBJ2-3; D possibly uses TRBD1 or TRBD2 (6 bases each). Looked up from germline, CDR1 is SGDLS and CDR2 is YYNGEE. V lost 4 bases and J lost 7, with 22 bases in between. This CDR3 spans 16 amino acids.

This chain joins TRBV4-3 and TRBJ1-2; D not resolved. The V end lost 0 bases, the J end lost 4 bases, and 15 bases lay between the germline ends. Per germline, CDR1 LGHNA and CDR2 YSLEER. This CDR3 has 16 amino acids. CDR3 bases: TGCGCCAGCAGCCAAGATGAGGGTAGGGCCCTCTATGGCTACACCTTC. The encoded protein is CASSQDEGRALYGYTF.

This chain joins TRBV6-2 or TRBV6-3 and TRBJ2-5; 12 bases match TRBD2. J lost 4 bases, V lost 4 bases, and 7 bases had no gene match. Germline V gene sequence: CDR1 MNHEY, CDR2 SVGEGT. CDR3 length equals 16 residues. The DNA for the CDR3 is TGTGCCAGCAGTTCCTTGGGACTAGCGGGCGGAGAGACCCAGTACTTC. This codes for CASSSLGLAGGETQYF.

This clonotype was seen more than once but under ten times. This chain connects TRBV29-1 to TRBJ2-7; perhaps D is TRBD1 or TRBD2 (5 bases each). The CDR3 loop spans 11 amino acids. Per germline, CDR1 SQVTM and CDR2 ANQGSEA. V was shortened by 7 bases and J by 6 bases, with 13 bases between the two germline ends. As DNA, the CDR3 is TGCAGCGCCGGGACCTCTAGCGAGCAGTACTTC. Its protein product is CSAGTSSEQYF.

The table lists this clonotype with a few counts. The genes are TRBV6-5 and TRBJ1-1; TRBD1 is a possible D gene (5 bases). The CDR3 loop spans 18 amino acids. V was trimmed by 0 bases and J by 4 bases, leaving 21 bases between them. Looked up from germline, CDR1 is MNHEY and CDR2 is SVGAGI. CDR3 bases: TGTGCCAGCAGTTACTCGTTACGTTTGCGGGGAAGGGGCACTGAAGCTTTCTTT. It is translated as CASSYSLRLRGRGTEAFF.

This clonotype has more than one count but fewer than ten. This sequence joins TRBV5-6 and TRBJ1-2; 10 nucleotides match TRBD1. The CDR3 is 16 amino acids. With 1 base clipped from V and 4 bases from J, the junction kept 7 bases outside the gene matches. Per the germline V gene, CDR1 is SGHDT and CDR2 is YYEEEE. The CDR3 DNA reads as TGTGCCAGCAGCTTGCTGGGGGGACAGGGGAGCTATGGCTACACCTTC. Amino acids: CASSLLGGQGSYGYTF.

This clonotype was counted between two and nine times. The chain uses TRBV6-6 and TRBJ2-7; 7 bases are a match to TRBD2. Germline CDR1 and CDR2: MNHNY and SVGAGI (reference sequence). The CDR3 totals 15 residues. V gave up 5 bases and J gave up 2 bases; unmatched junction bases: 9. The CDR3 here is CASSHEASGTYEQYF. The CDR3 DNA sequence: TGTGCCAGCAGTCACGAGGCTAGCGGCACCTACGAGCAGTACTTC.

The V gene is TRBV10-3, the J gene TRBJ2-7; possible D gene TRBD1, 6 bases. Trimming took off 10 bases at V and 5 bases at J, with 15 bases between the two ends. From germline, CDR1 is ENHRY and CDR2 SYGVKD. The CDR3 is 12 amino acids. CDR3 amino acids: CATADSSHEQYF. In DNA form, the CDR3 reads TGTGCCACAGCGGACAGTTCCCACGAGCAGTACTTC.

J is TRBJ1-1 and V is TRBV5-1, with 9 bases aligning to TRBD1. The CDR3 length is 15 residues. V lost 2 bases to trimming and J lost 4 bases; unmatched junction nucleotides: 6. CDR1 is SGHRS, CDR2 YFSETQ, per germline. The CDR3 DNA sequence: TGCGCCAGCAGCTTCGCGACAGGGGGGAGCACTGAAGCTTTCTTT. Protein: CASSFATGGSTEAFF.

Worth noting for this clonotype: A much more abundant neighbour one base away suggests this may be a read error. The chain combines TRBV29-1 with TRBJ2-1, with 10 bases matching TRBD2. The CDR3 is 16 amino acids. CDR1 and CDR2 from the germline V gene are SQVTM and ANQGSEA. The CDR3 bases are TGCAGCGTTGTACCTCAGGGACTAGCGAGATACAGTGAGCAGTTCTTC. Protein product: CSVVPQGLARYSEQFF.

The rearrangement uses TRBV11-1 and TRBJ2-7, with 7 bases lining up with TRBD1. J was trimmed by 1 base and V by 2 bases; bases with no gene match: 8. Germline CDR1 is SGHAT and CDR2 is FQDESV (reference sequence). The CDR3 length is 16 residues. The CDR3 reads CASSLRGWDSSYEQYF. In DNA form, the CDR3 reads TGTGCCAGCAGCTTAAGGGGCTGGGACAGTTCCTACGAGCAGTACTTC.

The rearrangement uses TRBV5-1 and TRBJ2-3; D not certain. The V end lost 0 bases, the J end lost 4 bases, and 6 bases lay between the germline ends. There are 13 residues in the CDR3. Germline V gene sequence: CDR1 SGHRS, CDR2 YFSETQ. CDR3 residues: CASSLDDSDTQYF. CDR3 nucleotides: TGCGCCAGCAGCTTGGACGATTCAGATACGCAGTATTTT.

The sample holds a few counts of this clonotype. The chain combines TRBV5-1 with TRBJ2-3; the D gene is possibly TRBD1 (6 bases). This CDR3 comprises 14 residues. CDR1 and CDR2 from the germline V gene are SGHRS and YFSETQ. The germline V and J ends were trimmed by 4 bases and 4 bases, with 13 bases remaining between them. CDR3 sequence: CASSATKGADTQYF. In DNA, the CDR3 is TGCGCCAGCAGCGCTACTAAGGGGGCAGATACGCAGTATTTT.

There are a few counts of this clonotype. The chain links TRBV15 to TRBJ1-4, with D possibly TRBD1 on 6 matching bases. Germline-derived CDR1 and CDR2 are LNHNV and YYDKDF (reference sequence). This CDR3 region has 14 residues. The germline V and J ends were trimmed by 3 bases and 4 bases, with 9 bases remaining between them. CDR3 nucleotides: TGTGCCACCAGCAGGGACAGCCATAATGAAAAACTGTTTTTT. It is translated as CATSRDSHNEKLFF.

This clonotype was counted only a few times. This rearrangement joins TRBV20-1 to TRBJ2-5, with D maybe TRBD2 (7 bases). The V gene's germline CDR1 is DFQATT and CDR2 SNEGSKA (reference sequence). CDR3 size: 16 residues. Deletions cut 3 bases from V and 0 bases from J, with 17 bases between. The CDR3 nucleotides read TGCAGTGCTAGTGGCGGGGGCAGAAGGTACCAAGAGACCCAGTACTTC. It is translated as CSASGGGRRYQETQYF.

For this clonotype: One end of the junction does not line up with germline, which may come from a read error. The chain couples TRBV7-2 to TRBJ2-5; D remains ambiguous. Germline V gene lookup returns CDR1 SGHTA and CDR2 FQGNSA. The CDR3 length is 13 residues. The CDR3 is CAGSSTVGETQYF. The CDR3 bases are TGTGCCGGCAGCTCGACGGTTGGGGAGACCCAGTACTTC. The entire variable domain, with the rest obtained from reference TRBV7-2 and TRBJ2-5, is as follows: GAGVSQSPSNKVTEKGKDVELRCDPISGHTALYWYRQSLGQGLEFLIYFQGNSAPDKSGLPSDRFSAERTGGSVSTLTIQRTQQEDSAVYLCAGSSTVGETQYFGPGTRLLVL.

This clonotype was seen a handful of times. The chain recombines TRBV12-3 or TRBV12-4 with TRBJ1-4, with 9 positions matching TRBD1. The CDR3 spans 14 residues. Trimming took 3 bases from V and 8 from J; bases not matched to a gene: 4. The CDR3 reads CASSFSTGGEKLFF. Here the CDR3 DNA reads TGTGCCAGCAGTTTTTCGACAGGGGGGGAAAAACTGTTTTTT.

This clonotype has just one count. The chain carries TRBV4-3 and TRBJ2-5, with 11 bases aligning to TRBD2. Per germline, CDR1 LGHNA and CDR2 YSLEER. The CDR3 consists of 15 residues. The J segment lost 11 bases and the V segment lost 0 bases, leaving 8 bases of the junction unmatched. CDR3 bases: TGCGCCAGCAGCCAAGAAATAGCGGGGGGGCAAGAGCAGTACTTC. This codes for CASSQEIAGGQEQYF.

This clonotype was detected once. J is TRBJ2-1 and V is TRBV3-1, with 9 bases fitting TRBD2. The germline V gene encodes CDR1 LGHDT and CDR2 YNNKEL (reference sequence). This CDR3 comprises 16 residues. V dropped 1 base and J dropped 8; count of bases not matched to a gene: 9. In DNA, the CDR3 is TGTGCCAGCAGCCAAGGACTAGCGGACTCGGGGGATGAGCAGTTCTTC. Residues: CASSQGLADSGDEQFF.

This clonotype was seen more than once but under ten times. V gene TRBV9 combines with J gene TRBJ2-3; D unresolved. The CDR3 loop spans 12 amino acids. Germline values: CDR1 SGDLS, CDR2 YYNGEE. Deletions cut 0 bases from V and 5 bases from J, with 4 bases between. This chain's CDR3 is CASSVGLDTQYF. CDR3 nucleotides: TGTGCCAGCAGCGTAGGCCTAGATACGCAGTATTTT. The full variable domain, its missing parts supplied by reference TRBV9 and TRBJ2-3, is DSGVTQTPKHLITATGQRVTLRCSPRSGDLSVYWYQQSLDQGLQFLIQYYNGEERAKGNILERFSAQQFPDLHSELNLSSLELGDSALYFCASSVGLDTQYFGPGTRLTVL.

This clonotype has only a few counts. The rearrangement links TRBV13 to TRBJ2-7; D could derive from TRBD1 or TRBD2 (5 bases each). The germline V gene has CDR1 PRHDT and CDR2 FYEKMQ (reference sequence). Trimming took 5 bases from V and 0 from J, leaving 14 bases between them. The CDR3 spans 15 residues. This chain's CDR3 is CASSITRDGSYEQYF. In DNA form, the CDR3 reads TGTGCCAGCAGCATAACCCGGGACGGCTCCTACGAGCAGTACTTC. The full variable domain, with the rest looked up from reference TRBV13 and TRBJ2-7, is AAGVIQSPRHLIKEKRETATLKCYPIPRHDTVYWYQQGPGQDPQFLISFYEKMQSDKGSIPDRFSAQQFSDYHSELNMSSLELGDSALYFCASSITRDGSYEQYFGPGTRLTVT.

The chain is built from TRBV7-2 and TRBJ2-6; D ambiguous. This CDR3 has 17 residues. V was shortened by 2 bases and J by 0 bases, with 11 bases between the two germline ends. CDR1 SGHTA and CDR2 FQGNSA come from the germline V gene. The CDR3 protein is CASSLFGPSSGANVLTF. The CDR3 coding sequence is TGTGCCAGCAGCTTATTTGGGCCGAGCTCTGGGGCCAACGTCCTGACTTTC.

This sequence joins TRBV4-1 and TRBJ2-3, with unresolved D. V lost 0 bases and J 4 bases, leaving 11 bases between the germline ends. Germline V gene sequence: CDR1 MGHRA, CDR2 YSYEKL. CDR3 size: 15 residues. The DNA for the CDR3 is TGCGCCAGCAGCCAAGACGGCGTCGGCCCAGATACGCAGTATTTT. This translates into CASSQDGVGPDTQYF.

The CDR3 sequence: CASSHRRDLYGYTF. The DNA for the CDR3 is TGTGCCAGCAGCCATCGTCGTGACCTCTATGGCTACACCTTC. The chain employs TRBV3-1 and TRBJ1-2; no clear D gene. The germline V and J ends were trimmed by 3 bases and 4 bases, with 12 bases remaining between them. CDR3 size: 14 residues. The germline V gene has CDR1 LGHDT and CDR2 YNNKEL (reference sequence).

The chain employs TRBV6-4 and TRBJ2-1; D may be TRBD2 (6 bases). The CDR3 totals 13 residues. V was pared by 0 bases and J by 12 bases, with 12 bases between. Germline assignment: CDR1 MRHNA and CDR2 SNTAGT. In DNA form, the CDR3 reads TGTGCCAGCAGTGACTCGAAAGTGGGGGGGCAGTTCTTC. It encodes CASSDSKVGGQFF.

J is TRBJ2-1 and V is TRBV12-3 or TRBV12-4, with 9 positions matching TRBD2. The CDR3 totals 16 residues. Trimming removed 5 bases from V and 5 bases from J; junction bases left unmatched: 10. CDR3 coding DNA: TGTGCCAGCAGTGGCGGGCGGGGGGGCCCGGACAATGAGCAGTTCTTC. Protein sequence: CASSGGRGGPDNEQFF.

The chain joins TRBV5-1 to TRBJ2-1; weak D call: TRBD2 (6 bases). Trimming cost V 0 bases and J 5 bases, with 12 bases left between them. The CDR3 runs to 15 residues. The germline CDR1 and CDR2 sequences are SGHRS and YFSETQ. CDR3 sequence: CASSLERATNNEQFF. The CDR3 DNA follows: TGCGCCAGCAGCTTGGAGCGGGCTACCAACAATGAGCAGTTCTTC.

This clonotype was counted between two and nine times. The CDR3 bases are TGTGCCAGCAGTTCCTCCTCCCCCTACAATGAGCAGTTCTTC. It yields the protein CASSSSSPYNEQFF. This chain links TRBV7-2 with TRBJ2-1, with D unclear. The germline V gene encodes CDR1 SGHTA and CDR2 FQGNSA. V was shortened by 6 bases and J by 2 bases, with 11 bases between the two germline ends. The CDR3 runs 14 residues.

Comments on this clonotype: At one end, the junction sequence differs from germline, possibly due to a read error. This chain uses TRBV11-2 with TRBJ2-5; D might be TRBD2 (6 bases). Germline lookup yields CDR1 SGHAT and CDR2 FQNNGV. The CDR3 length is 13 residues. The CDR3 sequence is CACSLGRRETQYF. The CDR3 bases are TGTGCCTGCAGCTTGGGGAGGCGGGAGACCCAGTACTTC.